One sample yielded the 17 T cell receptor beta chains listed below, sequenced in a study of blood T cell repertoires in COVID-19. Sequencing used immunoSEQ multiplex PCR; TCRdb keeps in-frame clones, though not all of them. This sample has about 120,000 clones; approximately 81% occur once, and the top ten carry 4%. Sequences were obtained from peripheral blood. Every receptor here comes from a woman of 80 years or more with acute or convalescent COVID-19.

This clone was counted a few times. The J gene is TRBJ2-7, the V gene TRBV6-2 or TRBV6-3; 7 bases are a match to TRBD1. V shed 6 bases, J shed 5 bases, and the junction held 13 bases outside the gene matches. This CDR3 is 15 amino acids long. The germline CDR1 and CDR2 sequences are MNHEY and SVGEGT. The CDR3 sequence: CASSLYQRQGNEQYF. The DNA of the CDR3 is TGTGCCAGCAGCTTATATCAAAGACAGGGTAACGAGCAGTACTTC.

The V and J genes are TRBV5-1 and TRBJ2-1; 7 bases align to TRBD2. V lost 4 bases and J lost 6; bases outside the gene matches: 13. In germline, CDR1 is SGHRS, CDR2 YFSETQ. The CDR3 length is 16 residues. Here the CDR3 DNA reads TGCGCCAGCAGCCCTACCACTAGCGCTCCGGGCAATGAGCAGTTCTTC. It codes for CASSPTTSAPGNEQFF.

V is TRBV6-4 and J is TRBJ1-1; D gene uncertain. V lost 3 bases to trimming and J lost 4 bases, with 9 bases between them. There are 13 residues in the CDR3. In germline, CDR1 is MRHNA, CDR2 SNTAGT. CDR3 residues: CASSEAVGTEAFF. The CDR3 DNA follows: TGTGCCAGCAGTGAGGCGGTTGGCACTGAAGCTTTCTTT.

This chain connects TRBV10-3 to TRBJ2-7; TRBD1 matches 9 bases. Losses at the gene ends were 9 bases for V and 6 bases for J; bases not matched to a gene: 15. The CDR3 totals 15 residues. In germline, CDR1 is ENHRY, CDR2 SYGVKD. The CDR3 DNA is TGTGCCATACGCGGGACAGGGAATGACATTGGCGAGCAGTACTTC. Its translation: CAIRGTGNDIGEQYF.

CDR3 amino acids: CASSPGLSQGEKLFF. For the CDR3, the DNA is TGTGCCAGCAGTCCTGGACTATCCCAGGGTGAAAAACTGTTTTTT. The rearrangement joins TRBV2 to TRBJ1-4, with D possibly TRBD1 on 5 matching bases. This CDR3 spans 15 amino acids. V shed 5 bases and J shed 7 bases, with 17 bases lying between them. Germline V lookup: CDR1 SNHLY, CDR2 FYNNEI.

This sequence joins TRBV19 and TRBJ1-2, with TRBD1 matching over 10 bases. The CDR3 consists of 14 residues. V was clipped by 5 bases and J by 4 bases; unmatched bases: 4. Germline V CDR1 and CDR2: LNHDA, SQIVND (reference sequence). The CDR3 sequence is CASSPGQGGYGYTF. The CDR3 bases are TGTGCCAGTAGTCCAGGACAGGGGGGCTATGGCTACACCTTC.

This clone appeared a single time. This chain links TRBV4-2 with TRBJ1-3, with a tentative D call TRBD1 (5 bases). There are 15 residues in the CDR3. Trimming stripped 3 bases from V and 0 bases from J, with 9 bases between. Looked up from germline, CDR1 is LGHNA and CDR2 is YNFKEQ. The CDR3 sequence is CASSQYGGSGNTIYF. The CDR3 bases are TGTGCCAGCAGCCAGTACGGGGGCTCTGGAAACACCATATATTTT.

This chain joins TRBV5-1 and TRBJ1-5; 9 bases are shared with TRBD1. Germline V lookup: CDR1 SGHRS, CDR2 YFSETQ. The V gene end was trimmed by 4 bases and the J gene end by 7 bases; junction bases not matched to a gene: 12. The CDR3 runs to 16 residues. The CDR3 DNA reads as TGCGCCAGCAGCGTAATGCCGGGACAGGGAGGACAGCCCCAGCATTTT. This encodes CASSVMPGQGGQPQHF.

The chain joins TRBV18 to TRBJ2-2; unclear D gene. Trimming cost V 1 base and J 2 bases, with 5 bases left between them. CDR3 length: 14 amino acids. Germline assignment: CDR1 KGHSH and CDR2 LQKENI. Written as DNA, the CDR3 is TGTGCCAGCTCACCACAGCGTAACACCGGGGAGCTGTTTTTT. Translation gives CASSPQRNTGELFF.

This clone was detected only a few times. The chain joins TRBV10-3 to TRBJ1-5, with TRBD1 identical over 8 bases. In germline, CDR1 is ENHRY, CDR2 SYGVKD. Trimming at V came to 0 bases and at J to 1 base, leaving 5 bases not matched to a gene. The CDR3 spans 17 residues. CDR3 sequence (DNA): TGTGCCATCAGTGAGTCTACGGGGACAGGCAGCAATCAGCCCCAGCATTTT. Residues: CAISESTGTGSNQPQHF.

The genes are TRBV30 and TRBJ1-6, with 7 bases aligning to TRBD1. CDR3 length: 15 residues. J gave up 10 bases and V 4 bases, and 13 bases lay outside the gene matches. Germline V gives CDR1 GTSNPN, CDR2 SVGIG (reference sequence). In DNA form, the CDR3 reads TGTGCCTGGACCCCCCTGACAGGGATAGGATCACCCCTCCACTTT. Its protein product is CAWTPLTGIGSPLHF.

CDR3 protein: CASSMGQNTDTQYF. The CDR3 bases are TGCGCCAGCAGCATGGGACAGAACACAGATACGCAGTATTTT. V is TRBV5-1 and J is TRBJ2-3; 7 nucleotides align to TRBD1. The CDR3 totals 14 residues. V shed 4 bases and J 2 bases; nucleotides not matched to a gene: 4. CDR1 and CDR2 (germline): SGHRS, YFSETQ.

V and J are TRBV7-9 and TRBJ1-6; 7 nucleotides line up with TRBD1. CDR1 and CDR2 (germline): SEHNR, FQNEAQ (reference sequence). The CDR3 spans 16 residues. V dropped 6 bases and J dropped 9; count of bases not matched to a gene: 14. As DNA, the CDR3 is TGTGCCAGCAGTCCGGGTTGGACAGGACAGAGTTCACCCCTCCACTTT. Its translation is CASSPGWTGQSSPLHF.

The V call is TRBV7-6, the J call TRBJ2-2; TRBD2 aligns across 14 bases. Germline CDR1 is SGHVS and CDR2 is FNYEAQ. The V segment lost 5 bases and the J segment 5 bases; nucleotides outside the gene matches: 7. The CDR3 contains 17 residues. Here the CDR3 DNA reads TGTGCCAGCAGCCGACTAGCGGGAGGGCCGGGGACCGGGGAGCTGTTTTTT. It yields the protein CASSRLAGGPGTGELFF.

V and J are TRBV28 and TRBJ2-1; TRBD2 matches at 10 bases. The germline V gene has CDR1 MDHEN and CDR2 SYDVKM. This CDR3 region has 16 residues. V lost 4 bases and J lost 4; bases outside the gene matches: 7. The CDR3 sequence is CASSSGAGGPYNEQFF. The CDR3 DNA follows: TGTGCCAGCAGTTCCGGAGCGGGAGGGCCTTACAATGAGCAGTTCTTC.

The J gene is TRBJ2-1, the V gene TRBV4-2, with TRBD2 identical over 10 bases. V lost 3 bases to trimming and J lost 6 bases; unmatched junction nucleotides: 8. Germline V gene data show CDR1 as LGHNA and CDR2 as YNFKEQ. CDR3 length equals 16 residues. The CDR3 loop is CASSQAWTSGTNEQFF. As DNA, the CDR3 is TGTGCCAGCAGCCAGGCCTGGACTAGCGGAACCAATGAGCAGTTCTTC.

The rearrangement uses TRBV3-1 (or the pseudogene TRBV3-2) and TRBJ2-2, with 12 bases aligning to TRBD2. The germline V gene has CDR1 LGHDT and CDR2 YNNKEL (reference sequence). J was trimmed by 1 base and V by 1 base; bases with no gene match: 7. CDR3 length: 19 amino acids. The CDR3 coding sequence is TGTGCCAGCAGCCAAGGCTTGCTAGCGGGAGGGTTGAACACCGGGGAGCTGTTTTTT. It translates to CASSQGLLAGGLNTGELFF.